These T cell receptor beta chains were read from a single sample in a study of a mutant IDH1 vaccine in newly diagnosed glioma. The antigens these receptors bind are not known. Assay used: immunoSEQ multiplex PCR; TCRdb lists only in-frame clones, some missing. The sample has tens of thousands of clones, around 81% seen once. The source material was PBMCs, sampled from a glioma patient whose treatment included an IDH1 peptide vaccine. The source of these receptors is a woman aged 40 to 50 with glioma. Some clones in this sample may be carry-over from other donors' samples. Each CDR3 is given with its conserved first and last residue. A D gene is named only where the DNA matches it firmly. Where a row states a size, it is once, few, many or the class of an expanded clone; other rows omit it.

NA	TRBJ2-6	TRBV5-1	NA	CASSLEFGANVLTF	TGCGCCAGCAGCTTGGAGTTCGGGGCCAACGTCCTGACTTTC
NA	TRBJ2-1	TRBV9	NA	CASSVVAEGNEQFF	TGTGCCAGCAGCGTAGTGGCAGAAGGCAATGAGCAGTTCTTC
TRBD1	TRBJ1-2	TRBV14	few	CASSQERDRGPYF	TGTGCCAGCAGCCAAGAACGAGACAGGGGCCCTTACTTC
NA	TRBJ1-1	TRBV27	once	CASSLSSDTEAFF	TGTGCCAGCAGTTTATCCAGCGACACTGAAGCTTTCTTT
NA	TRBJ2-6	TRBV7-2	NA	CASGLRRQNSGANVLTF	TGTGCCAGCGGTTTGAGGCGACAGAACTCTGGGGCCAACGTCCTGACTTTC
TRBD2	TRBJ2-7	TRBV5-6	NA	CASSATGGFGKEQYF	TGTGCCAGCAGCGCGACGGGAGGGTTTGGGAAGGAGCAGTACTTC
NA	TRBJ2-7	TRBV9	NA	CASSVGRQIIYEQYF	TGTGCCAGCAGCGTAGGTCGACAGATAATCTACGAGCAGTACTTC
TRBD2	TRBJ2-7	TRBV7-2	NA	CASSLVASGRSEQYF	TGTGCCAGCAGCTTAGTGGCTAGCGGGAGGAGCGAGCAGTACTTC
NA	TRBJ2-7	TRBV5-1	NA	CASSLGAYEQYF	TGCGCCAGCAGCTTGGGGGCGTACGAGCAGTACTTC
TRBD2	TRBJ2-2	TRBV4-2	NA	CASSPGLALGTGELFF	TGTGCCAGCAGCCCGGGACTAGCCCTTGGCACCGGGGAGCTGTTTTTT
TRBD1	TRBJ2-7	TRBV5-4	NA	CASSRQGASYEQYF	TGTGCCAGCTCGCGACAGGGGGCTTCCTACGAGCAGTACTTC
TRBD1	TRBJ1-4	TRBV7-9	NA	CASTRDRTNEKLFF	TGTGCCAGCACCCGGGACAGGACGAATGAAAAACTGTTTTTT
NA	TRBJ1-1	TRBV2	few	CASKSLAGGAFF	TGTGCCAGCAAGAGTTTGGCCGGCGGAGCTTTCTTT
TRBD2	TRBJ2-1	TRBV19	NA	CASSMRLAGVINEQFF	TGTGCCAGTAGTATGAGACTAGCGGGAGTTATCAATGAGCAGTTCTTC
NA	TRBJ2-1	TRBV13	NA	CASSLTYNEQFF	TGTGCCAGCAGCTTAACCTACAATGAGCAGTTCTTC
TRBD1	TRBJ2-7	TRBV4-1	NA	CASSLLDRGNYEQYF	TGCGCCAGCAGCCTCCTCGACAGGGGCAATTACGAGCAGTACTTC
NA	TRBJ1-2	TRBV4-3	NA	CASSQDRGSPYGYTF	TGCGCCAGCAGCCAAGATCGAGGGTCCCCCTATGGCTACACCTTC